This entry features one T cell receptor (beta chain) sequence. Antigen unknown. Clones were sequenced by immunoSEQ multiplex PCR, and TCRdb holds only the in-frame ones, with some missing. Altogether 50,000 to 70,000 clones are present, roughly four fifths being singletons, with the ten largest covering approximately 6.1%. This sample is drawn from a study of radiotherapy plus CTLA-4 blockade in lung cancer. Study-wide context: Patients showed objective responses in over 15% of cases, and disease control was achieved by about 30%. Broader study findings: Early shifts in blood T cell clones, with interferon-beta, reportedly predicted response best. Blood TCR clones of tumor origin expanded after radiotherapy plus ipilimumab.

Focal radiation plus CTLA-4 blockade with ipilimumab was administered to patients who had chemo-refractory metastatic non-small-cell lung cancer. From germline, CDR1 is GTSNPN and CDR2 SVGIG (reference sequence). The V and J ends lost 4 bases and 3 bases respectively, with 18 bases between them. The CDR3 loop spans 15 amino acids. Sequencing was performed on peripheral blood, taken from a patient treated with radiotherapy plus ipilimumab. This TCR was recovered from a human donor with non-small cell lung cancer whose response to radiotherapy plus ipilimumab could not be evaluated. The rearrangement links TRBV30 to TRBJ1-2, with D unresolved. The CDR3 DNA reads TGTGCCTGGATGTCTGGGCTACCGGGATACTATGGCTACACCTTC. Amino acid sequence: CAWMSGLPGYYGYTF.